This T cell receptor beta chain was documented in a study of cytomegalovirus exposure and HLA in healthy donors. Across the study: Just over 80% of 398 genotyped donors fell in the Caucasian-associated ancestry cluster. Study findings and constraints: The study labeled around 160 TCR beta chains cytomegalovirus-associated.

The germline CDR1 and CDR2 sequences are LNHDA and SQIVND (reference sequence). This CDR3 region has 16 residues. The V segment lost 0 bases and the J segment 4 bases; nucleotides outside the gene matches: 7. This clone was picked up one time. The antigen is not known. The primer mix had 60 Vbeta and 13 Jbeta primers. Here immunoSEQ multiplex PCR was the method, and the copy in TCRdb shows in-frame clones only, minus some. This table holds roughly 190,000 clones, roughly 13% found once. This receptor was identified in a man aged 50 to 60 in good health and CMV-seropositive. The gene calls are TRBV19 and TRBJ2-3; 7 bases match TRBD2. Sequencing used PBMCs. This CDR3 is CASSIDPGGGSDTQYF. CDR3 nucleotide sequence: TGTGCCAGTAGTATAGATCCCGGGGGAGGGTCAGATACGCAGTATTTT.